This T cell receptor beta chain was recovered during a study of blood T cell repertoires in COVID-19. About the research overall: Specimens from acute and convalescent COVID-19 originated in the United States, Italy and Spain. Sources were T cells, B-cell-depleted T cells, or PBMCs; the material itself was cDNA or gDNA.

Source study methods: Reference gene primer amplification gave estimated nucleated cell counts. Sequencing used immunoSEQ multiplex PCR; TCRdb keeps in-frame clones, though not all of them. Clone size and V and J calls were adopted from that table, with D and trimming inferred from the DNA. The table has some 250,000 clones, 86% seen once. Germline trimming cut 4 bases from V and 1 base from J; bases unmatched to any gene: 6. CDR3 length equals 16 residues. The V gene's germline CDR1 is SGHRS and CDR2 YFSETQ. The sequenced sample was peripheral blood. The rearrangement uses TRBV5-1 and TRBJ2-3; 10 bases align to TRBD2. The receptor was isolated from a man of 80 years or more with acute or convalescent COVID-19. As DNA, the CDR3 is TGCGCCAGCAGCGCCTCCCTAGCGGGGGGCACAGATACGCAGTATTTT. It codes for CASSASLAGGTDTQYF.